The present T cell receptor beta chain was sequenced within a study of T cell responses to AZD1222 COVID-19 vaccine. Findings and limits, study-wide: The donor cohort was predominantly white British with a female majority, and clonal diversity may have been underestimated. Two AZD1222 doses significantly raised spike-specific TCR breadth and depth over controls. Repertoire collection took place solely once the T cell response had peaked.

Germline trimming cut 4 bases from V and 13 bases from J; bases unmatched to any gene: 8. Germline V lookup: CDR1 SGHDT, CDR2 YYEEEE. This CDR3 contains 14 residues. Sequencing used immunoSEQ multiplex PCR; TCRdb keeps in-frame clones, though not all of them. The repertoire holds approximately 150,000 clones, with about 91% as singletons. Concerning this clone: Its antigen is not known.

The origin of this receptor is an adult in good health. V usage is TRBV5-6 and J usage is TRBJ2-1; 13 bases are shared with TRBD2. The material sequenced was peripheral blood, taken on day 0 of AZD1222 vaccination. CDR3 sequence (DNA): TGTGCCAGCAGCATACGGACTAGCGGGGGAGGTCAGTTCTTC. Translation: CASSIRTSGGGQFF.